Reported below is one T cell receptor beta chain. This clonotype was seen a few times. Its binding antigen is unknown. The input lacks base qualities; no much larger clone sits a single base away. The CDR3 sequence holds 14 residues, the cysteine and phenylalanine included. The entry retains the CDR3 DNA only, 42 bases that are in frame from base 1. As encoded in the germline V gene (reference sequence), CDR1 is DFQATT while CDR2 is SNEGSKA. Cut back by 2 bases and 9 bases, the V and J ends lie 17 bases apart. Only healthy Caucasian donors were included. This specimen comes from a study of identical twins (dated by TCRdb to the mid-2010s). Concerning the study at large: To test whether fetal clonotypes persist, this study deep-sequenced TCR alpha and beta repertoires from monozygotic twins, from unrelated adults of various ages, and from cord blood. Replicate twin experiments were performed at different times using different library preparation protocols to rule out contamination.

Library preparation used 5' RACE. Sequencing instrument: Illumina HiSeq 2000. Template switching introduced a universal primer binding site; the final cDNA contained a unique molecular identifier, enabling accurate counting of TCR cDNA molecules. Specific primers in the conserved constant-segment region were used to synthesize first-strand cDNA for TCR alpha and beta chains. To control for contamination, every cDNA library was double barcoded, receiving both a SMART-Mk sample barcode and Illumina barcodes. TruSeq adapter sequences and Illumina sample barcodes were added in two successive PCR steps. The TCR alpha and beta cDNA libraries were sequenced on the Illumina HiSeq platform using custom primers. Per the authors' processing: MiGEC processed the raw reads to extract unique molecular identifiers, while MiXCR was used to determine the CDR3 positions. Recombination models were inferred per individual with the repgenHMM and IGoR tools using an EM algorithm. Shared clonotype analysis was performed with the tcR package in R, normalizing sharing by the product of cloneset sizes. To study raw recombination free of thymic and clonal selection effects, out-of-frame nonproductive sequences were analyzed. TCRdb trimmed public reads at Q25 via fastp, called clones via MiXCR and kept in-frame beta chains. A single entry per CDR3 protein holds the most common genes and DNA from its merged rows. It is TCRdb's table, rather than the study itself, that gives the V and J calls and clone size. This sample lists about 1.7 million distinct CDR3 sequences; about 30% were detected once. The ten top clones hold approximately 0.29% of the sample.

Results and caveats for the whole study, not just this receptor: Because the same donors could not be followed over many years, conclusions were based on cross-sectional statistical analysis. Compared with coincidental sharing between unrelated individuals, an excess of low generation-probability sequences was observed among out-of-frame TCR alpha sequences shared between twins. Out-of-frame TCR alpha sharing in monozygotic twins was systematically underestimated by recombination models, whereas sharing between unrelated individuals was in agreement with the recombination models. Fewer insertions were carried by abundant cord blood beta clonotypes; a weaker similar trend was observed in young adult naive repertoires, while no such trend was observed in memory repertoires. Zero-insertion analyses could be partly confounded by invariant T cells such as MAIT and iNKT, though diverse VJ usage argued against such confounding for most clonotypes. The excess sharing between twins in beta out-of-frame sequences was weaker because fewer shared sequences reduced the signal-to-noise ratio.

The sequence is built from TRBV20-1 and TRBJ2-1, and possibly TRBD1, on 6 matching bases. The specimen was cord blood. This sequence originates from a newborn girl in good health. The CDR3 sequence is CSARLAQGLAEQFF. The base sequence is TGCAGTGCTAGACTAGCCCAGGGGTTGGCTGAGCAGTTCTTC.